This T cell receptor (beta chain) was observed in a study of blood T cell repertoires in COVID-19. This clone was observed a handful of times. Sequencing was performed with immunoSEQ multiplex PCR; in TCRdb, only in-frame clones are kept and a portion is missing. The sample includes approximately 460,000 clones, roughly 89% of them seen just once. Germline V gene data show CDR1 as LNHDA and CDR2 as SQIVND (reference sequence). The CDR3 sequence is 16 residues long. The V gene lost 5 bases and the J gene lost 6 bases, with 20 bases spanning the gap. This TCR derives from a man aged 18 to 30 with COVID-19, enrolled during active disease. The sequenced sample consisted of peripheral blood. The chain recombines TRBV19 with TRBJ1-5, with D perhaps TRBD1 (6 bases). The CDR3 nucleotides read TGTGCCAGTAGTCGGGAGGGGGTCCTCGCGGGTCAGCCCCAGCATTTT. Translation gives CASSREGVLAGQPQHF.